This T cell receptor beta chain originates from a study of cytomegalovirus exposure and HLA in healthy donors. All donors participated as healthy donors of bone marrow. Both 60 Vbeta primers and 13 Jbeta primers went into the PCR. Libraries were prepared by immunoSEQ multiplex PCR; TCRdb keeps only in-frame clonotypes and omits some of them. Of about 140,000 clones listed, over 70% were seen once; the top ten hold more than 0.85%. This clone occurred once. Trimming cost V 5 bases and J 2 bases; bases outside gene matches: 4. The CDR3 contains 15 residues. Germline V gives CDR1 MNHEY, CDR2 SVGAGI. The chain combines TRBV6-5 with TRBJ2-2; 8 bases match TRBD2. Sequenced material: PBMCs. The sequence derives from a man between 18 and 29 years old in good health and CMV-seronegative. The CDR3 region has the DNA TGTGCCAGCAGTGGCGGGGGGCTTAACACCGGGGAGCTGTTTTTT. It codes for CASSGGGLNTGELFF.